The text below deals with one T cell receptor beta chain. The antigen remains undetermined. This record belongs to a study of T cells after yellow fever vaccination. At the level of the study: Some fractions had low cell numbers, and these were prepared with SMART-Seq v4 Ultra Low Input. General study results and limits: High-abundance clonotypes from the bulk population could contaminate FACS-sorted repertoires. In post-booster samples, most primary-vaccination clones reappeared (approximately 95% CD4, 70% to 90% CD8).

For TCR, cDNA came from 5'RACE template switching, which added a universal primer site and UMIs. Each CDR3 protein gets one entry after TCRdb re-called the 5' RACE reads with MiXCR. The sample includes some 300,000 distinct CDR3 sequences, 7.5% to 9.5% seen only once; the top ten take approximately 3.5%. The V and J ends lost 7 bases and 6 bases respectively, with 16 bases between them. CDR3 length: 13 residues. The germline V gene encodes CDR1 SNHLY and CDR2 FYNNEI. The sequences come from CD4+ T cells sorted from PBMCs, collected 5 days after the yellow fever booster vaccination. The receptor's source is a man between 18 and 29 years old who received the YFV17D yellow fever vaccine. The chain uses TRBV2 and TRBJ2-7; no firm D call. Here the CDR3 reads CASNYGAGPEQYV. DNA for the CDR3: TGTGCCAGCAATTACGGAGCAGGACCCGAGCAGTACGTC.